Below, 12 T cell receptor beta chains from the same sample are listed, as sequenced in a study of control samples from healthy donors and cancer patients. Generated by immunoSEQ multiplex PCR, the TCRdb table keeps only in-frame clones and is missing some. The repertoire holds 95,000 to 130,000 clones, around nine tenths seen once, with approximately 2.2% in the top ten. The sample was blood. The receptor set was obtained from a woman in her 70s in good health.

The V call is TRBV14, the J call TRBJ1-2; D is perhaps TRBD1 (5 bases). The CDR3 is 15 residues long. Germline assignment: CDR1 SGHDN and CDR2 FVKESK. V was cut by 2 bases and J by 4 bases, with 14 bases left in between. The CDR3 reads CASSQQGLTLYGYTF. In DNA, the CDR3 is TGTGCCAGCAGCCAACAGGGACTAACTCTCTATGGCTACACCTTC.

CDR3 region: CAVRRTSGGTKYF. CDR3 DNA sequence: TGTGCCGTCAGGCGGACTAGCGGGGGGACTAAGTACTTC. The rearrangement uses TRBV5-8 and TRBJ2-7; 14 bases fit TRBD2. Per the germline V gene, CDR1 is SGHTS and CDR2 is YDEGEE. The CDR3 is 13 residues long. V shed 10 bases and J 11 bases; nucleotides not matched to a gene: 11. Full variable domain (missing parts from reference TRBV5-8 and TRBJ2-7): EAGVTQSPTHLIKTRGQQATLRCSPISGHTSVYWYQQALGLGLQFLLWYDEGEERNRGNFPPRFSGRQFPNYSSELNVNALELEDSALYLCAVRRTSGGTKYFGPGTRLTVT.

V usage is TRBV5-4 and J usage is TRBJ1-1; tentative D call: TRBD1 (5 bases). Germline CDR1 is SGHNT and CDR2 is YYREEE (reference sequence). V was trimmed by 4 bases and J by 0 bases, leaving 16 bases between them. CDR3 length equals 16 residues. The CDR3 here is CASSPGLADMNTEAFF. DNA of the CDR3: TGTGCCAGCAGCCCCGGGTTAGCGGACATGAACACTGAAGCTTTCTTT.

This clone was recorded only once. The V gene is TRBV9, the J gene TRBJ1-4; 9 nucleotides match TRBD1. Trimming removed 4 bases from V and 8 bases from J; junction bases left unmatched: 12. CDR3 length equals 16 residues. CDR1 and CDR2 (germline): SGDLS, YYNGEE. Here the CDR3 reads CASSPPSGTGLEKLFF. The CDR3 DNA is TGTGCCAGCAGCCCGCCATCCGGGACAGGGTTGGAAAAACTGTTTTTT.

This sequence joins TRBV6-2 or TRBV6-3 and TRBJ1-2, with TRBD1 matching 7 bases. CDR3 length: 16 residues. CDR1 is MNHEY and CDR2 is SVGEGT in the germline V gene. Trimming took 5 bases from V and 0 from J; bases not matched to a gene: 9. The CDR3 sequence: CASSGRWDRANYGYTF. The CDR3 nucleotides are TGTGCCAGCAGTGGCAGATGGGACAGAGCTAACTATGGCTACACCTTC.

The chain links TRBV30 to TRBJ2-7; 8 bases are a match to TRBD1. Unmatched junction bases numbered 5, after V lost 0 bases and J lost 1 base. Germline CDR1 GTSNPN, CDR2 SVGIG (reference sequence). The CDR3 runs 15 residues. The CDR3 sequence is CAWSVNRGESYEQYF. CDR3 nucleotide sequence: TGTGCCTGGAGTGTAAACAGGGGGGAATCCTACGAGCAGTACTTC.

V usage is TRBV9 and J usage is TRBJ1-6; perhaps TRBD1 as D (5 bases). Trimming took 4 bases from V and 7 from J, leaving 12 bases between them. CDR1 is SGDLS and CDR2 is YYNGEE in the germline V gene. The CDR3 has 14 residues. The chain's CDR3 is CASSSGTGNSPLHF. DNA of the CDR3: TGTGCCAGCAGCTCCGGGACGGGGAATTCACCCCTCCACTTT.

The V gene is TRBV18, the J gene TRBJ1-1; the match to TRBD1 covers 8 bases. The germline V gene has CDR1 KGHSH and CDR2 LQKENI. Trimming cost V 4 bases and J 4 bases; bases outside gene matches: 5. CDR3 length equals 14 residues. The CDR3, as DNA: TGTGCCAGCTCACTAGGACAGGGTTCCACTGAAGCTTTCTTT. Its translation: CASSLGQGSTEAFF. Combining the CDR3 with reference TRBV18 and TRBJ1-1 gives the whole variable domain NAGVMQNPRHLVRRRGQEARLRCSPMKGHSHVYWYRQLPEEGLKFMVYLQKENIIDESGMPKERFSAEFPKEGPSILRIQQVVRGDSAAYFCASSLGQGSTEAFFGQGTRLTVV.

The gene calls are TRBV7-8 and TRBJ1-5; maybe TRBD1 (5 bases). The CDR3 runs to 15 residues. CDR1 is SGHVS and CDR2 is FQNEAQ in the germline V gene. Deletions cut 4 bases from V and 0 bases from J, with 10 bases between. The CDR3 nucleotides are TGTGCCAGCAGCTGGGGCGCCCGTAGCAATCAGCCCCAGCATTTT. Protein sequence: CASSWGARSNQPQHF.

In nucleotides, the CDR3 is TGTGCCAGCAGTTACGGCGGGGGGTCCGGCACAGATACGCAGTATTTT. Its protein product is CASSYGGGSGTDTQYF. The chain joins TRBV6-2 or TRBV6-3 to TRBJ2-3; 8 positions match TRBD2. The CDR3 has 16 amino acids. Germline-derived CDR1 and CDR2 are MNHEY and SVGEGT. After removal of 2 bases from V and 1 base from J, the junction contained 5 bases not matched to a gene.

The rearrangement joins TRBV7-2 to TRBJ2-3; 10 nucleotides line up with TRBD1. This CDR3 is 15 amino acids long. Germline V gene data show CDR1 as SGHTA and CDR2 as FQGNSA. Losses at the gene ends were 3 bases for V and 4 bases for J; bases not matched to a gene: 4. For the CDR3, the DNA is TGTGCCAGCAGCTTCCGACAGGGGGCGGCAGATACGCAGTATTTT. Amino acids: CASSFRQGAADTQYF.

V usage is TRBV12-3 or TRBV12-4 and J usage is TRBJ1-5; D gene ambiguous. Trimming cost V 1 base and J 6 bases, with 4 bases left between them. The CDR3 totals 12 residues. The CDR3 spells CASSLERQPQHF. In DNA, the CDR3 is TGTGCCAGCAGTTTAGAACGTCAGCCCCAGCATTTT.